The 9 T cell receptor beta chains given below trace back to one sample, sequenced in a study of T cells in Graves' hyperthyroidism and ophthalmopathy. Amplified TCR beta CDR3 regions derived from RNA transcripts. HTBI primers were the set used in a first-round RT-PCR of the TCR CDR3. TCRdb passed the multiplex PCR reads through MiXCR, listing each CDR3 protein once. The profile shows some 440,000 distinct CDR3 sequences, 15% to 18% of them singletons. The specimen was blood. Every receptor here comes from a woman aged 18-29 years with Graves' hyperthyroidism.

This clonotype was observed at least ten times. The genes are TRBV2 and TRBJ1-2; D uncertain. V gave up 5 bases and J gave up 4 bases, with 11 bases separating them. CDR1 and CDR2 from the germline V gene are SNHLY and FYNNEI. The CDR3 extends over 13 amino acids. CDR3 sequence reads: CASSLPGVYGYTF. DNA for the CDR3: TGTGCCAGCAGTCTACCGGGTGTCTATGGCTACACCTTC.

Many counts were recorded for this clonotype. V is TRBV6-1 and J is TRBJ1-5, with 9 bases identical to TRBD1. The germline gives CDR1 MNHNS, CDR2 SASEGT. This CDR3 region has 14 residues. With 6 bases clipped from V and 5 bases from J, the junction kept 5 bases outside the gene matches. DNA for the CDR3: TGTGCCAGCAGCCCGGGACAGGGCCATCAGCCCCAGCATTTT. This codes for CASSPGQGHQPQHF.

This clonotype was detected a few times. This chain's CDR3 is CAWKRGGAYNEQFF. CDR3 DNA: TGTGCCTGGAAAAGAGGAGGTGCCTACAATGAGCAGTTCTTC. The chain carries TRBV30 and TRBJ2-1, with a tentative D call TRBD2 (5 bases). Trimming removed 4 bases from V and 2 bases from J, with 12 bases in between. Germline V gene lookup returns CDR1 GTSNPN and CDR2 SVGIG (reference sequence). This CDR3 is 14 amino acids long.

There are a few counts of this clonotype. V is TRBV19 and J is TRBJ1-2; D remains unclear. The V gene lost 7 bases and the J gene lost 0 bases, with 15 bases spanning the gap. The CDR3 spans 15 residues. The germline CDR1 and CDR2 sequences are LNHDA and SQIVND (reference sequence). CDR3 sequence reads: CASNTENLANYGYTF. CDR3 DNA: TGTGCCAGTAACACAGAGAACTTAGCTAACTATGGCTACACCTTC.

In its sample, this clonotype was seen a few times. The chain couples TRBV20-1 to TRBJ2-1, with D unclear. Germline loops: CDR1 DFQATT, CDR2 SNEGSKA (reference sequence). The CDR3 is 16 amino acids. V was trimmed by 6 bases and J by 1 base, leaving 19 bases between them. The CDR3 reads CSAPRLGRKSYNEQFF. DNA for the CDR3: TGCAGTGCCCCCCGGTTGGGCCGTAAGTCCTACAATGAGCAGTTCTTC.

CDR3 nucleotides: TGTGCCAGCAGTTACTCCTATCCGGGACAGGGCCACGAGCAGTACTTC. Translated, it gives CASSYSYPGQGHEQYF. This chain joins TRBV6-5 and TRBJ2-7, with 9 bases lining up with TRBD1. The length of the CDR3 is 16 residues. Germline V gene lookup returns CDR1 MNHEY and CDR2 SVGAGI. V dropped 0 bases and J dropped 5; count of bases not matched to a gene: 8.

This chain links TRBV6-1 with TRBJ2-7; possibly TRBD1 for D (7 bases). The ends were cut back, 8 bases at V and 2 bases at J, with 16 bases in the middle. CDR1 is MNHNS, CDR2 SASEGT, per germline. The CDR3 contains 14 residues. DNA of the CDR3: TGTGCCAGCCGCGGGGACAGTGGGGCCTACGAGCAGTACTTC. The encoded protein is CASRGDSGAYEQYF.

This clonotype was seen at least ten times. V usage is TRBV6-1 and J usage is TRBJ1-4, with D unclear. CDR1 and CDR2 from the germline V gene are MNHNS and SASEGT. Trimming removed 5 bases at V and 0 bases at J, with 28 bases between. The CDR3 sequence is 21 residues long. The CDR3 protein is CASSYADVGYPEGTTNEKLFF. The CDR3 DNA reads as TGTGCCAGCAGTTACGCGGATGTGGGGTACCCCGAGGGCACAACTAATGAAAAACTGTTTTTT.

The chain joins TRBV7-2 to TRBJ2-1, with TRBD2 matching over 11 bases. Germline V lookup: CDR1 SGHTA, CDR2 FQGNSA. V lost 7 bases, J lost 4 bases, and 9 bases stayed unmatched. CDR3 size: 16 residues. The CDR3 loop is CASKLGGLADYNEQFF. CDR3 in DNA: TGTGCCAGCAAGCTAGGGGGACTAGCGGATTACAATGAGCAGTTCTTC.